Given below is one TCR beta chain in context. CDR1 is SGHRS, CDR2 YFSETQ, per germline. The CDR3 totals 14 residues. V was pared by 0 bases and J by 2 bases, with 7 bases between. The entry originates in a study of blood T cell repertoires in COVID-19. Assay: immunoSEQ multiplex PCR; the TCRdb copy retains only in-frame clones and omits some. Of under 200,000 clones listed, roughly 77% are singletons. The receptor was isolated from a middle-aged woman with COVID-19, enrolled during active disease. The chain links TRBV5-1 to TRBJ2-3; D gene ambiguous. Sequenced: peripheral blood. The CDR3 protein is CASSLGGPTDTQYF. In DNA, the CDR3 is TGCGCCAGCAGCTTGGGCGGCCCCACAGATACGCAGTATTTT.